This TCR beta chain was identified during a study of cytomegalovirus exposure and HLA in healthy donors. Repertoires were generated with immunoSEQ multiplex PCR, while TCRdb's copy carries only in-frame clones and drops some. Of tens of thousands of clones detected, under 96% appear once; the ten largest clones hold about 4.5%. This clone came up once. The CDR3 length is 15 residues. Germline V CDR1 and CDR2: SGHTA, FQGNSA. Between the trimmed V and J ends, which lost 6 bases and 3 bases, there was a span of 14 bases. Sequenced material: PBMCs. The receptor's source is a woman between 18 and 29 years old in good health and CMV-seropositive. The chain recombines TRBV7-2 with TRBJ2-2; D may be TRBD1 (6 bases). The CDR3 region has the DNA TGTGCCAGCAGGCTACAGGGTGGGGACACCGGGGAGCTGTTTTTT. Its translation: CASRLQGGDTGELFF.